This TCR beta chain is drawn from a study of vaccination effects on CD4 cells after COVID-19. Study summary: Participants each got two BNT162b2 or mRNA-1273 vaccine doses. A density of about 1.8 million PBMC per well was used; these cells were cultured with approximately 10 IU/ml IL-2 and about 10 ug/ml peptides. Findings of the study overall: Common cold coronaviruses were cross-recognized by only 1 of 255 vaccine-induced clones in healthy vaccinees.

At the end of more than 8 days of culture, CD4+ T cells were isolated. As to this clone: As yet, its antigen is unknown.

The data were produced by immunoSEQ multiplex PCR, yet TCRdb's version contains in-frame clones alone and is incomplete. The sample contains 45,000 to 60,000 clones, 65% to 80% of which appear only once. The sample here was CD4+ T cells from PBMCs cultured without peptide, taken before COVID-19 vaccination. The origin of this receptor is a human donor who received a COVID-19 vaccine.

Here the CDR3 reads CASSDQRAANIQYF. The CDR3 nucleotides read TGCGCCAGCAGTGATCAGAGGGCGGCAAATATCCAGTACTTC. V is TRBV10-1 and J is TRBJ2-5; D possibly corresponds to TRBD2 (5 bases). Germline values: CDR1 WNHNN, CDR2 SYGVQD (reference sequence). The CDR3 loop spans 14 amino acids. V dropped 3 bases and J dropped 10 bases, with 18 bases sitting between them.